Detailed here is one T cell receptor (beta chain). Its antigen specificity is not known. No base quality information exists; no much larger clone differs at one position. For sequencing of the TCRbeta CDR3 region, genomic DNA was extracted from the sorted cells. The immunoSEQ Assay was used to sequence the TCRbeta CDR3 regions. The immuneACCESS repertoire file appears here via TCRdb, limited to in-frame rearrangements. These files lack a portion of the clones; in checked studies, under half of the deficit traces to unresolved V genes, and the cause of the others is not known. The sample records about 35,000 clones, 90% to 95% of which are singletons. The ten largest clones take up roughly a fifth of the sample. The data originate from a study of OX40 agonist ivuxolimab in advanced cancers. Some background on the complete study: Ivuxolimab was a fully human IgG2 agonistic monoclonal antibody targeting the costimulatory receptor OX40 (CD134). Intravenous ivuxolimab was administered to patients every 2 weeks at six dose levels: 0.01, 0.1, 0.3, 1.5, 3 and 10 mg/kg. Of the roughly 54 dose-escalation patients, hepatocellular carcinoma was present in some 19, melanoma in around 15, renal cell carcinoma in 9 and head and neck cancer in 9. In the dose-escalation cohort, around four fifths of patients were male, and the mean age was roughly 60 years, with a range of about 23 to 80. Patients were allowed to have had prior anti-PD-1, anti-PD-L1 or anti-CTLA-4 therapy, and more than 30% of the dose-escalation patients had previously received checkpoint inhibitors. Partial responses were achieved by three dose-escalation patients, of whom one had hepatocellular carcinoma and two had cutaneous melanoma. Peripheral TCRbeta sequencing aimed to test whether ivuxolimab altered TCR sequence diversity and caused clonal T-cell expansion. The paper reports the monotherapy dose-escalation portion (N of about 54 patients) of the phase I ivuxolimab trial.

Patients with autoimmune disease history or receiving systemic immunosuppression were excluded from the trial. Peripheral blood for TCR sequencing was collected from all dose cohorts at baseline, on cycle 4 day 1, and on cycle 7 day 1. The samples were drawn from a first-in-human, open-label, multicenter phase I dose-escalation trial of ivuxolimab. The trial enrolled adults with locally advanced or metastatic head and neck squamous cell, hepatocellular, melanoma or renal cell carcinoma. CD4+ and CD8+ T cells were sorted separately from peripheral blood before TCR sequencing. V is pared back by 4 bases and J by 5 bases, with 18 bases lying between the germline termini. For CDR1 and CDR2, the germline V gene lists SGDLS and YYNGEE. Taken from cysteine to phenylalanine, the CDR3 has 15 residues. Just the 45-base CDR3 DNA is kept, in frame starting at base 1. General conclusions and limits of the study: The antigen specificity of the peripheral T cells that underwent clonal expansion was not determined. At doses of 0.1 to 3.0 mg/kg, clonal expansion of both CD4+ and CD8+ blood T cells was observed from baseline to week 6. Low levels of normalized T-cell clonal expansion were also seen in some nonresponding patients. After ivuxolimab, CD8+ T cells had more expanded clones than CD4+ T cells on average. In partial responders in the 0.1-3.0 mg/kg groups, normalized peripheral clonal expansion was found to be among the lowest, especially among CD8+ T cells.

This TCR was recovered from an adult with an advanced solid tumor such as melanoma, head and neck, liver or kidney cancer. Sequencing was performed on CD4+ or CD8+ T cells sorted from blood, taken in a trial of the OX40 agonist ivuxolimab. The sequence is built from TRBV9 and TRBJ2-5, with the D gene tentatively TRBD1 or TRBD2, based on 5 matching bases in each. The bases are TGTGCCAGCAGCACCGAAGGGGAGAGCTGGGAGACCCAGTACTTC. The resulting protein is CASSTEGESWETQYF.